A selection of T cell receptor beta chains follows, all from one sample in a study of siplizumab effects on memory and regulatory T cells. Some clones are missing from TCRdb's copy, which holds only in-frame ones; the method was immunoSEQ multiplex PCR. The sample lists some 100,000 clones, 92% occurring once. Sequencing input: Tregs sorted from blood. Every receptor here comes from a human donor in good health. The conserved cysteine and the conserved F or W are not part of the CDR3 here.

v_call: TRBV5-1
j_call: TRBJ2-3
cdr3_aa: ASSLRDSSTDTQY

v_call: TRBV6-6
j_call: TRBJ1-5
cdr3_aa: ASSPTTGNQPQH

v_call: TRBV5-1
j_call: TRBJ2-7
cdr3_aa: ASQFGPGQGAYEQY

v_call: TRBV27
j_call: TRBJ1-4
cdr3_aa: ASSLRGQEKLF

v_call: TRBV7-9
j_call: TRBJ1-1
cdr3_aa: ASSLVRGSEAF

v_call: TRBV19
j_call: TRBJ2-7
cdr3_aa: ASSIGGFAYEQY

v_call: TRBV2
j_call: TRBJ2-1
cdr3_aa: ASSELVGQF

v_call: TRBV6-1
j_call: TRBJ2-2
cdr3_aa: ASRTREGTGELF

v_call: TRBV5-8
j_call: TRBJ2-7
cdr3_aa: ASSLMGRNEQY

v_call: TRBV14
j_call: TRBJ2-2
cdr3_aa: ASSRLWTGGTGELF

v_call: TRBV19
j_call: TRBJ2-5
cdr3_aa: ASSPQATFQETQY

v_call: TRBV12-5
j_call: TRBJ2-1
cdr3_aa: ASGFGGAREQF

v_call: TRBV25-1
j_call: TRBJ2-6
cdr3_aa: ASSESRMYSGANVLT

v_call: TRBV10-3
j_call: TRBJ2-1
cdr3_aa: AISERAGGALYNEQF

v_call: TRBV6-6
j_call: TRBJ1-4
cdr3_aa: ASSYIGPGEKLF

v_call: TRBV23-1
j_call: TRBJ2-7
cdr3_aa: ASRGQDYEQY

v_call: TRBV29-1
j_call: TRBJ2-3
cdr3_aa: SVERGQGADTQY

v_call: TRBV28
j_call: TRBJ2-1
cdr3_aa: ASSLYNEQF

v_call: TRBV5-6
j_call: TRBJ2-7
cdr3_aa: ASSRRTSGSAYEQY

v_call: TRBV4-2
j_call: TRBJ2-2
cdr3_aa: ASSQGGWLPVSNTGELF

v_call: TRBV30
j_call: TRBJ1-2
cdr3_aa: AWKMWTGYNYGYT

v_call: TRBV18
j_call: TRBJ2-3
cdr3_aa: ASSPLGITDTQY

v_call: TRBV11-3
j_call: TRBJ2-1
cdr3_aa: ASSLEGREGLDEQF

v_call: TRBV19
j_call: TRBJ2-1
cdr3_aa: ASSSSPDSSYNEQF

v_call: TRBV11-3
j_call: TRBJ2-2
cdr3_aa: ASSLTRWGIPFSGELF

v_call: TRBV25-1
j_call: TRBJ2-3
cdr3_aa: ASSEPSTDTQY

v_call: TRBV29-1
j_call: TRBJ2-5
cdr3_aa: SARPGGEETQY

v_call: TRBV19
j_call: TRBJ2-4
cdr3_aa: ASSQGDGAKNIQY

v_call: TRBV9
j_call: TRBJ2-5
cdr3_aa: ASSPHVGQEETQY

v_call: TRBV4-1
j_call: TRBJ1-2
cdr3_aa: ASSQEGRTNYGYT

v_call: TRBV27
j_call: TRBJ2-2
cdr3_aa: ASTSNLRLAGAPNTGELF

v_call: TRBV4-2
j_call: TRBJ1-2
cdr3_aa: ASSQDLEGGYT

v_call: TRBV7-9
j_call: TRBJ2-1
cdr3_aa: ASSPVAGVFEQF

v_call: TRBV7-7
j_call: TRBJ2-5
cdr3_aa: ASSLGGTRQETQY

v_call: TRBV11-3
j_call: TRBJ2-3
cdr3_aa: ASSLVGDTQY

v_call: TRBV14
j_call: TRBJ2-1
cdr3_aa: ASSQAGIGTSVYNEQF

v_call: TRBV2
j_call: TRBJ2-5
cdr3_aa: ASSKDTGFVRETQY

v_call: TRBV19
j_call: TRBJ1-5
cdr3_aa: ASSIAAGLAGNQPQH

v_call: TRBV5-1
j_call: TRBJ1-1
cdr3_aa: ASSIYRGNTEAF

v_call: TRBV2
j_call: TRBJ2-3
cdr3_aa: ASRRRAVSTDTQY

v_call: TRBV13
j_call: TRBJ2-7
cdr3_aa: ASSSSRAETPWGEQY

v_call: TRBV6-9
j_call: TRBJ2-1
cdr3_aa: ASTSRRRYNEQF

v_call: TRBV18
j_call: TRBJ2-7
cdr3_aa: ASSLGTSQSSYEQY

v_call: TRBV11-2
j_call: TRBJ2-3
cdr3_aa: ASSLGGVTQY

v_call: TRBV5-1
j_call: TRBJ2-2
cdr3_aa: ASSGTTGSGGELF

v_call: TRBV5-1
j_call: TRBJ2-7
cdr3_aa: ASSRTSGSITYEQY

v_call: TRBV29-1
j_call: TRBJ1-1
cdr3_aa: NAQTNTEAF

v_call: TRBV6-6
j_call: TRBJ2-1
cdr3_aa: ASSQTGLVVNEQF

v_call: TRBV9
j_call: TRBJ2-1
cdr3_aa: ASSVSGSSYNEQF

v_call: TRBV5-1
j_call: TRBJ2-1
cdr3_aa: ASSQSSGSYNEQF